The 9 T cell receptor beta chains below all came from one sample that was sequenced in a study of OX40 agonist ivuxolimab in advanced cancers. The repertoire was sequenced with immunoSEQ multiplex PCR; TCRdb's copy has only in-frame clones and lacks some. The sample has about 120,000 clones, 93% seen once. Sequences were derived from CD4+ or CD8+ T cells sorted from blood, sampled in a trial of the OX40 agonist ivuxolimab. The receptors here all came from an adult with an advanced solid tumor such as melanoma, head and neck, liver or kidney cancer.

This clone was recorded only once. The rearrangement links TRBV11-2 to TRBJ2-7; TRBD1 matches at 7 bases. V lost 5 bases, J lost 2 bases, and 6 bases stayed unmatched. Per the germline V gene, CDR1 is SGHAT and CDR2 is FQNNGV. The CDR3 loop spans 14 amino acids. DNA of the CDR3: TGTGCCAGCAGCATTCCGGGACAGACCTACGAGCAGTACTTC. Its protein product is CASSIPGQTYEQYF.

This clone was seen more than once but under ten times. This chain connects TRBV28 to TRBJ1-5; TRBD1 is a possible D gene (5 bases). The germline V gene encodes CDR1 MDHEN and CDR2 SYDVKM. Deletions cut 3 bases from V and 1 base from J, with 10 bases between. The CDR3 sequence is 15 residues long. CDR3 loop: CASSLSRGSNQPQHF. DNA for the CDR3: TGTGCCAGCAGTTTGTCCCGGGGGAGCAATCAGCCCCAGCATTTT.

Regarding this clone: Other nucleotide sequences from this sample produce the same CDR3. The V and J genes are TRBV7-2 and TRBJ1-5, with D uncertain. The CDR3 has 13 residues. V lost 3 bases and J 3 bases, leaving 6 bases between the germline ends. Germline assignment: CDR1 SGHTA and CDR2 FQGNSA. The chain's CDR3 is CASSFGSNQPQHF. The CDR3 coding sequence is TGTGCCAGCAGCTTCGGATCCAATCAGCCCCAGCATTTT.

The CDR3 loop reads CASRRTVEDTQYF. CDR3 DNA: TGTGCCAGCAGGCGGACAGTAGAAGATACGCAGTATTTT. The genes are TRBV14 and TRBJ2-3; D possibly corresponds to TRBD1 (6 bases). This CDR3 spans 13 amino acids. Trimming shortened V by 6 bases and J by 5 bases, and 12 bases separated the two germline ends. The germline V gene encodes CDR1 SGHDN and CDR2 FVKESK.

This sequence joins TRBV6-1 and TRBJ1-5; D remains unclear. The V gene lost 8 bases and the J gene lost 7 bases, with 12 bases spanning the gap. This CDR3 is built from 12 residues. Per germline, CDR1 MNHNS and CDR2 SASEGT. CDR3 sequence: CASSNADQPQHF. The DNA for the CDR3 is TGTGCCAGCTCGAACGCGGACCAGCCCCAGCATTTT.

This rearrangement joins TRBV7-9 to TRBJ1-6, with 10 bases that match TRBD1. The CDR3 extends over 14 amino acids. Germline V CDR1 and CDR2: SEHNR, FQNEAQ (reference sequence). The junction had 5 bases not matched to a gene; V was cut back by 3 bases and J by 12 bases. The CDR3 nucleotides read TGTGCCAGCAGCTTCCGGGACAGGGGTGGACCCCTCCACTTT. Protein sequence: CASSFRDRGGPLHF.

In its sample, this clone was seen once. The rearrangement uses TRBV5-1 and TRBJ1-3, with D perhaps TRBD1 (5 bases). Germline loops: CDR1 SGHRS, CDR2 YFSETQ. CDR3 length equals 14 residues. V was clipped by 2 bases and J by 4 bases, with 10 bases between them. The CDR3 is CASSFDSSGNTIYF. DNA for the CDR3: TGCGCCAGCAGCTTCGACAGTTCCGGAAACACCATATATTTT.

The chain carries TRBV19 and TRBJ1-4; no clear D gene. This CDR3 comprises 15 residues. The V and J ends lost 5 bases and 5 bases respectively, with 15 bases between them. Germline V lookup: CDR1 LNHDA, CDR2 SQIVND (reference sequence). In DNA form, the CDR3 reads TGTGCCAGTAGTTCCTACACACGGATAAATGAAAAACTGTTTTTT. Translating gives CASSSYTRINEKLFF.

The V gene is TRBV27, the J gene TRBJ2-7, with a tentative D call TRBD1 (5 bases). The V end was cut by 5 bases, the J end by 5 bases, with 13 bases between. The CDR3 covers 13 residues. Germline values: CDR1 MNHEY, CDR2 SMNVEV (reference sequence). The chain's CDR3 is CASSGAGLDEQYF. CDR3 nucleotide sequence: TGTGCCAGCAGTGGGGCAGGGTTGGACGAGCAGTACTTC.